This TCR beta chain was sequenced for a study of beta chain features in type 1 diabetes. The authors reverse transcribed all of the isolated RNA, so sequencing captured expressed TCRB transcripts. Assay used: immunoSEQ multiplex PCR; TCRdb lists only in-frame clones, some missing. In the table there are a few hundred thousand clones, around 16% of which are singletons. This clone has only a few counts. Isolation of CD4+ naive, central memory, regulatory and stem cell-like memory cells was achieved by sorting via CD45RO/CCR7/CD25/CD127/CD95/CD27. The sample taken for sequencing was naive CD4+ T cells from blood. The TCR originated in a woman aged 18-29 years in good health.

CDR3 residues: CSTRQYTEAFF. DNA for the CDR3: TGCAGTACCAGACAGTACACTGAAGCTTTCTTT. The chain links TRBV20-1 to TRBJ1-1; the D gene is possibly TRBD1 (5 bases). V was shortened by 8 bases and J by 3 bases, with 10 bases between the two germline ends. CDR1 is DFQATT, CDR2 SNEGSKA, per germline (reference sequence). The CDR3 totals 11 residues.